The 30 T cell receptor beta chains below all came from one sample that was sequenced in a study of blood T cells in healthy people across ages (dated by TCRdb to about 2015). Libraries were built with 5' RACE. This sample was sequenced with an Illumina HiSeq 2500. A second PCR of roughly 6 to 12 cycles was performed with a sample-barcoded 5' primer and a J-beta primer mix. Through fastp at Q25 and MiXCR, TCRdb rebuilt clones from the public reads, retaining in-frame beta chains. Entries that share a CDR3 protein sequence are merged under the most common genes and DNA. Present in this sample are over 950,000 distinct CDR3 sequences, approximately 38% of which were seen just once. The ten biggest clones cover approximately 14% of the sample. Material for sequencing was blood. The receptors originated from a man between 18 and 35 years old in good health.

The chain combines TRBV20-1 with TRBJ2-5, with 9 bases that match TRBD2. The J call may be faulty, since TRBJ2-7 better matches the DNA end. The CDR3 sequence is 13 residues long. Germline V gene sequence: CDR1 DFQATT, CDR2 SNEGSKA (reference sequence). The CDR3 coding sequence is TGCAGTGCTAGTTTAGCGGGGGATTACGAGCAGTACTTC. As protein: CSASLAGDYEQYF.

V is TRBV7-2 and J is TRBJ2-5; TRBD2 is a possible D gene (6 bases). Deletions cut 5 bases from V and 6 bases from J, with 16 bases between. This CDR3 is built from 14 residues. The germline gives CDR1 SGHTA, CDR2 FQGNSA. Written as DNA, the CDR3 is TGTGCCAGCAGCGTACCGGACTATTCGAAGACCCAGTACTTC. Protein: CASSVPDYSKTQYF.

V usage is TRBV27 and J usage is TRBJ2-5, with a tentative D call TRBD1 (6 bases). The V gene lost 6 bases and the J gene lost 4 bases, with 15 bases spanning the gap. Germline V CDR1 and CDR2: MNHEY, SMNVEV (reference sequence). There are 14 residues in the CDR3. CDR3 sequence reads: CASRPTGLGETQYF. CDR3 coding DNA: TGTGCCAGCAGACCGACAGGTTTGGGAGAGACCCAGTACTTC.

Notes on this clonotype: One end of the junction varies from germline; a read error may be responsible. The chain joins TRBV27 to TRBJ1-3; D call uncertain. Germline assignment: CDR1 MNHEY and CDR2 SMNVEV (reference sequence). The CDR3 totals 15 residues. CDR3 loop: CVSSLSGKAGNTIYF. DNA of the CDR3: TGTGTCAGCAGTTTATCGGGCAAAGCTGGAAACACCATATATTTT.

To note about this clonotype: Compared with germline, one end of the junction differs, possibly owing to a read error. The chain couples TRBV12-5 to TRBJ1-1, with D perhaps TRBD1 (6 bases). The CDR3 consists of 13 residues. Germline CDR1 is LGHNT and CDR2 is FRNRAP. For the CDR3, the DNA is TGTGCTAGTGGCCGAGAGGGGGGGACTGCAGCTTTCTTT. Protein product: CASGREGGTAAFF.

This clonotype turned up a few times. The chain couples TRBV7-2 to TRBJ2-1; possibly TRBD1 for D (6 bases). The V gene lost 5 bases and the J gene lost 7 bases, with 9 bases spanning the gap. This CDR3 spans 12 amino acids. CDR1 is SGHTA and CDR2 is FQGNSA in the germline V gene. CDR3 DNA sequence: TGTGCCAGCAGCCGGACAGATAATGAGCAGTTCTTC. This sequence encodes CASSRTDNEQFF.

Concerning this clonotype: This could be a read error, since a much larger clone is one nucleotide away. The chain recombines TRBV3-1 with TRBJ1-1; D unresolved. Germline values: CDR1 LGHDT, CDR2 YNNKEL (reference sequence). The CDR3 is 13 residues long. The V gene lost 2 bases and the J gene lost 1 base, with 5 bases spanning the gap. CDR3 in amino acids: CASSQLENTEAFF. The CDR3 DNA sequence: TGTGCCAGCAGCCAACTTGAGAACACTGAAGCTTTCTTT.

CDR3 sequence (DNA): TGTGCCAGCAGCCCGTCCGGGACAGCTAGAGAGACCCAGTACTTC. It translates to CASSPSGTARETQYF. V gene TRBV9 combines with J gene TRBJ2-5; 7 positions match TRBD1. In germline, CDR1 is SGDLS, CDR2 YYNGEE. Unmatched junction bases numbered 10, after V lost 4 bases and J lost 4 bases. The CDR3 loop spans 15 amino acids.

J is TRBJ1-4 and V is TRBV25-1, with unresolved D. Trimming removed 6 bases from V and 2 bases from J, with 13 bases in between. The germline V gene has CDR1 MGHDK and CDR2 SYGVNS. The CDR3 runs 15 residues. The CDR3, as DNA: TGTGCCAGCAGCCCCTCCCCGGTTACTAATGAAAAACTGTTTTTT. Protein: CASSPSPVTNEKLFF.

The rearrangement joins TRBV7-2 to TRBJ1-2; no definite D call. The germline gives CDR1 SGHTA, CDR2 FQGNSA. The V gene lost 9 bases and the J gene lost 4 bases, with 21 bases spanning the gap. The CDR3 is 15 residues long. This CDR3 reads CARSPRRANTYGYTF. CDR3 sequence (DNA): TGTGCCAGAAGCCCCCGACGGGCGAATACCTATGGCTACACCTTC.

The count of this clonotype is one. The chain has TRBV7-2 and TRBJ1-4; D not certain. Trimming left V 5 bases short and J 8 bases short, with 18 bases between. From germline, CDR1 is SGHTA and CDR2 FQGNSA. CDR3 length equals 15 residues. This chain's CDR3 is CASSERREGWEKLFF. The CDR3 DNA sequence: TGTGCCAGCAGCGAAAGGAGGGAGGGATGGGAAAAACTGTTTTTT. Full variable domain (rest looked up from reference TRBV7-2 and TRBJ1-4): GAGVSQSPSNKVTEKGKDVELRCDPISGHTALYWYRQSLGQGLEFLIYFQGNSAPDKSGLPSDRFSAERTGGSVSTLTIQRTQQEDSAVYLCASSERREGWEKLFFGSGTQLSVL.

This clonotype was seen more than once but under ten times. The V call is TRBV4-2, the J call TRBJ2-7; D ambiguous. Trimming removed 0 bases from V and 3 bases from J, with 15 bases in between. The CDR3 runs to 16 residues. Looked up from germline, CDR1 is LGHNA and CDR2 is YNFKEQ. The CDR3 bases are TGTGCCAGCAGCCAAGAGGCCGAGACACCGGGCTACGAGCAGTACTTC. Residues: CASSQEAETPGYEQYF.

This clonotype was found a few times. The gene calls are TRBV6-6 and TRBJ1-1; no clear D gene. V was pared by 8 bases and J by 0 bases, with 10 bases between. This CDR3 has 13 amino acids. The germline V gene has CDR1 MNHNY and CDR2 SVGAGI (reference sequence). CDR3: CASVELVNTEAFF. The CDR3 region has the DNA TGTGCCAGCGTGGAATTAGTGAACACTGAAGCTTTCTTT.

The CDR3 region is CSARAPGRGPTYEQYF. CDR3 DNA sequence: TGCAGTGCTAGGGCCCCCGGGAGGGGCCCAACCTACGAGCAGTACTTC. The rearrangement links TRBV20-1 to TRBJ2-5; 8 positions agree with TRBD2. The J call may be in error: the DNA end matches TRBJ2-7 better. The germline V gene encodes CDR1 DFQATT and CDR2 SNEGSKA (reference sequence). The CDR3 loop spans 16 amino acids.

This clonotype was observed many times. The V and J genes are TRBV25-1 and TRBJ1-4; D perhaps matches TRBD1 (6 bases). This CDR3 has 14 amino acids. The V and J ends lost 3 bases and 6 bases respectively, with 11 bases between them. Germline V CDR1 and CDR2: MGHDK, SYGVNS. The CDR3 DNA is TGTGCCAGCAGTGATTCCGGACAGTATGAAAAACTGTTTTTT. Its protein is CASSDSGQYEKLFF.

V and J are TRBV12-3 or TRBV12-4 and TRBJ1-5; D remains ambiguous. V was cut by 3 bases and J by 6 bases, with 12 bases left in between. The CDR3 runs to 14 residues. The chain's CDR3 is CASSFSWEGQPQHF. In DNA, the CDR3 is TGTGCCAGCAGTTTTAGTTGGGAAGGTCAGCCCCAGCATTTT.

The chain joins TRBV29-1 to TRBJ2-7; 11 bases align to TRBD1. The DNA end is more similar to TRBJ2-5, so the J call may be wrong. The CDR3 is 13 amino acids. Per the germline V gene, CDR1 is SQVTM and CDR2 is ANQGSEA. The CDR3 DNA follows: TGCAGCGTTCCCGGGACAGGGGGAGAGACCCAGTACTTC. As protein: CSVPGTGGETQYF.

The chain carries TRBV12-3 or TRBV12-4 and TRBJ1-1; 7 bases align to TRBD1. CDR3 size: 14 residues. After removal of 7 bases from V and 3 bases from J, the junction contained 8 bases not matched to a gene. The CDR3 protein is CASKPRQGYTEAFF. The CDR3 DNA sequence: TGTGCCAGCAAACCTCGACAGGGTTACACTGAAGCTTTCTTT.

The chain's CDR3 is CASSTGRGHEFEAFF. For the CDR3, the DNA is TGTGCCAGCAGTACGGGCAGGGGGCATGAATTTGAAGCTTTCTTT. J is TRBJ1-1 and V is TRBV6-6; 8 bases are a match to TRBD1. The length of the CDR3 is 15 residues. V was pared by 5 bases and J by 7 bases, with 12 bases of the junction left unmatched. Germline CDR1 MNHNY, CDR2 SVGAGI (reference sequence).

This clonotype has a handful of counts. The rearrangement links TRBV5-1 to TRBJ1-1; D might be TRBD1 (5 bases). Trimming left V 4 bases short and J 3 bases short, with 13 bases between. The CDR3 has 14 amino acids. Germline CDR1 is SGHRS and CDR2 is YFSETQ. The CDR3 nucleotides are TGCGCCAGCAGCGCGGCGGGGGGAGACACTGAAGCTTTCTTT. Amino acid sequence: CASSAAGGDTEAFF.

V gene TRBV10-3 combines with J gene TRBJ2-5; D is perhaps TRBD2 (5 bases). V was trimmed by 11 bases and J by 5 bases, leaving 15 bases between them. CDR1 is ENHRY and CDR2 is SYGVKD in the germline V gene. The CDR3 spans 12 residues. The CDR3 loop reads CAVKGSGETQYF. In DNA form, the CDR3 reads TGTGCCGTCAAAGGGAGTGGGGAGACCCAGTACTTC.

This clonotype has only a few counts. The rearrangement links TRBV4-3 to TRBJ2-4; D gene uncertain. Germline CDR1 LGHNA, CDR2 YSLEER. Trimming left V 0 bases short and J 5 bases short, with 8 bases between. CDR3 length equals 14 residues. The CDR3 loop reads CASSQDVAENIQYF. CDR3 nucleotides: TGCGCCAGCAGCCAAGATGTGGCGGAAAACATTCAGTACTTC.

This clonotype occurred a few times. The genes are TRBV20-1 and TRBJ1-2, with D unclear. V gave up 0 bases and J gave up 0 bases, with 11 bases separating them. This CDR3 contains 15 residues. CDR1 DFQATT and CDR2 SNEGSKA come from the germline V gene (reference sequence). The CDR3 reads CSARDAGVANYGYTF. The CDR3 coding sequence is TGCAGTGCTAGAGATGCCGGGGTCGCTAACTATGGCTACACCTTC.

The gene calls are TRBV27 and TRBJ1-4; 9 nucleotides agree with TRBD1. CDR1 is MNHEY, CDR2 SMNVEV, per germline (reference sequence). V lost 2 bases to trimming and J lost 8 bases; unmatched junction nucleotides: 6. This CDR3 contains 15 residues. The CDR3 here is CASSLRDRAGEKLFF. In DNA, the CDR3 is TGTGCCAGCAGTTTACGGGACAGGGCTGGGGAAAAACTGTTTTTT.

This clonotype was counted only a few times. The chain joins TRBV2 to TRBJ2-3; D uncertain. V gave up 6 bases and J gave up 3 bases, with 7 bases separating them. CDR3 length equals 12 residues. Germline V gene sequence: CDR1 SNHLY, CDR2 FYNNEI. CDR3 protein: CASRGITDTQYF. CDR3 coding DNA: TGTGCCAGCAGGGGGATAACAGATACGCAGTATTTT.

V usage is TRBV5-1 and J usage is TRBJ2-4; 7 bases map to TRBD1. With V trimmed by 3 bases and J by 0 bases, 9 bases remained unmatched. Germline V lookup: CDR1 SGHRS, CDR2 YFSETQ. The CDR3 totals 17 residues. The CDR3 DNA reads as TGCGCCAGCAGCTCGGGACAGATATTGGCAGCCAAAAACATTCAGTACTTC. Its translation: CASSSGQILAAKNIQYF.

This chain links TRBV29-1 with TRBJ1-3, with TRBD1 matching 8 bases. The CDR3 length is 14 residues. The germline V gene encodes CDR1 SQVTM and CDR2 ANQGSEA. Trimming cost V 5 bases and J 4 bases; bases outside gene matches: 7. The chain's CDR3 is CSVLSGGAGNTIYF. In DNA form, the CDR3 reads TGCAGCGTTCTATCAGGGGGCGCAGGAAACACCATATATTTT.

This clonotype was seen more than once but under ten times. The CDR3 DNA follows: TGTGCCAGCAGTGGTCGGAAAGGACAGATGCCCACAGATACGCAGTATTTT. Translating gives CASSGRKGQMPTDTQYF. The J gene is TRBJ2-3, the V gene TRBV27; D perhaps matches TRBD1 (6 bases). The V gene lost 5 bases and the J gene lost 2 bases, with 20 bases spanning the gap. The CDR3 runs to 17 residues. CDR1 and CDR2 from the germline V gene are MNHEY and SMNVEV (reference sequence).

The rearrangement links TRBV7-6 to TRBJ1-3, with TRBD1 identical over 7 bases. CDR3 length: 17 amino acids. The germline V gene has CDR1 SGHVS and CDR2 FNYEAQ. V trimming: 5 bases; J trimming: 0 bases; junction bases outside the gene matches: 10. CDR3 DNA sequence: TGTGCCAGCAGCCCCATCGTCGGGACAGCCTCTGGAAACACCATATATTTT. Translating gives CASSPIVGTASGNTIYF.

The rearrangement joins TRBV7-9 to TRBJ1-1, with D unresolved. The CDR3 has 13 residues. Germline values: CDR1 SEHNR, CDR2 FQNEAQ (reference sequence). Trimming pared 6 bases from V and 3 bases from J, leaving 11 bases between. The CDR3 region has the DNA TGTGCCAGCAGGGGTAGGGAGGACACTGAAGCTTTCTTT. Translation gives CASRGREDTEAFF.